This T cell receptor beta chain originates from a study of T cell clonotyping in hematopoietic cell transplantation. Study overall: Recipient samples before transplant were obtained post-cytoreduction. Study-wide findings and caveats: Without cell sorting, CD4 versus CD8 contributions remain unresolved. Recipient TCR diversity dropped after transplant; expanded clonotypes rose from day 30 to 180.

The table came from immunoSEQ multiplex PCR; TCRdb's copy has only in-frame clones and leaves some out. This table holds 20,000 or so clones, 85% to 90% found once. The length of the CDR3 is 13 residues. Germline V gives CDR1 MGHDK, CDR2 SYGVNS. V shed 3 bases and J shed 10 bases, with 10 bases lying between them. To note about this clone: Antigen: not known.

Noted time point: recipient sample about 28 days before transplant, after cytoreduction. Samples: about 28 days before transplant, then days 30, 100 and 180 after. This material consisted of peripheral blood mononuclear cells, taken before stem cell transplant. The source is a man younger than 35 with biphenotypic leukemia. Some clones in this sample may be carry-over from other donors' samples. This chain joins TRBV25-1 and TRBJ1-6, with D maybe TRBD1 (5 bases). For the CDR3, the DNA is TGTGCCAGCAGTGAGTTGGGGGGATCACCCCTCCACTTT. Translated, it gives CASSELGGSPLHF. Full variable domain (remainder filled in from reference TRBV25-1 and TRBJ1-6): EADIYQTPRYLVIGTGKKITLECSQTMGHDKMYWYQQDPGMELHLIHYSYGVNSTEKGDLSSESTVSRIRTEHFPLTLESARPSHTSQYLCASSELGGSPLHFGNGTRLTVT.